A selection of T cell receptor beta chains follows, all from one sample in a study of tumor-infiltrating lymphocytes in primary liver carcinoma. TCRdb re-called the multiplex PCR reads with MiXCR, one entry per CDR3 protein. This sample has about 200,000 distinct CDR3 sequences, with less than 65% found just once. The sequenced material came from peripheral blood. These receptors all come from an older woman with primary liver carcinoma and hepatitis B virus infection. CDR3s include the opening cysteine and the closing phenylalanine or tryptophan. D genes are given only for firm matches. Size is stated for part of the rows, as once, few or many counts, or as a class when the clone is expanded.

v_call	d_call	clone_size	j_call	cdr3_length	cdr3_nt	cdr3_aa
TRBV10-3	-	-	TRBJ1-1	14	TGTGCCACCGGGACTACCTCCAAGAACACTGAAGCTCTCTTT	CATGTTSKNTEALF
TRBV4-1	-	-	TRBJ2-3	13	TGCGCCAGCAGCCAGCAAGAAACAGATACGCAGTATTTT	CASSQQETDTQYF
TRBV5-4	TRBD2	-	TRBJ2-1	16	TGTGCCAGCAGCCCGGGGGGCGGGAGGGCTTACAATGGGCAGTTCTTC	CASSPGGGRAYNGQFF
TRBV28	-	-	TRBJ2-3	14	TGTGCCAGCAGTCCGCGGGGTAGCACAGATACGCAGTATTTT	CASSPRGSTDTQYF
TRBV30	-	few	TRBJ2-3	14	TGTGCCTGGATTAACAGAAATGGGGCAGGGGAAAGGTATTTT	CAWINRNGAGERYF
TRBV11-1	-	many	TRBJ2-2	15	TGTGCCAGCAGCTTAACTCTAGCCTACACCGGGGAGCTGTTTTTT	CASSLTLAYTGELFF
TRBV10-2	TRBD2	few	TRBJ2-5	15	TGCGCCAGCAGACTGGGCGGGAGAGGGCAAGAGACCCAGTACTTC	CASRLGGRGQETQYF
TRBV11-2	-	-	TRBJ2-2	15	TGTGCCAGCGGCCACACCGAAGTTTACACCGGGGAGCTGTTTTTT	CASGHTEVYTGELFF
TRBV11-2	-	-	TRBJ1-2	16	TGTGCCAGCAGCTCTCAACACCGCATGGGAGGCTATGGCTACACCTTC	CASSSQHRMGGYGYTF
TRBV28	-	-	TRBJ2-3	16	TGTGCCAGCAGTTCCCGCGCGGGGGCCGGGACAGATACGCAGTATTTT	CASSSRAGAGTDTQYF
TRBV14	-	-	TRBJ2-5	15	TGTGTCAGCAGCCAAGGTCTAGCCATTCAAGAGACCCAGTACTTC	CVSSQGLAIQETQYF
TRBV20-1	-	-	TRBJ2-5	15	TGCAGTGCTAGAGATGGCTTCGGGGGCCAAGAGACCCAGTACTTC	CSARDGFGGQETQYF
TRBV12-3/TRBV12-4	-	many	TRBJ1-1	15	TGTGCCAGCACCCTAGGGACGAAACAGAACACTGAAGCTTTCTTT	CASTLGTKQNTEAFF
TRBV5-6	TRBD2	-	TRBJ2-1	14	TGTGCCAGCAGCGTGGGACTAGCGGGGAATGAGCAGTTCTTC	CASSVGLAGNEQFF
TRBV29-1	TRBD1	-	TRBJ1-1	10	TGCAGTGGAGGACAGGAGGAAGTTTTCTTT	CSGGQEEVFF
TRBV12-3/TRBV12-4	-	few	TRBJ1-3	13	TGTGCCAGCAGCCCAAACCCCCGAAACACCATATATTTT	CASSPNPRNTIYF
TRBV11-1	-	-	TRBJ2-2	16	TGTGCCAGCAGGCCATGGGGAACCGCGAACACCGGGGAGCTGTTTTTT	CASRPWGTANTGELFF
TRBV18	TRBD1	-	TRBJ1-4	16	TGTGCCAGCTCACCAGGACAGGGCCTAACTAATGAAAAACTGTTTTTT	CASSPGQGLTNEKLFF
TRBV11-3	-	-	TRBJ2-1	17	TGTGCCAGCAGCTCATCATTCGGGGGAGGGGGTTACAATGAACAGTTATTC	CASSSSFGGGGYNEQLF
TRBV5-4	TRBD1	many	TRBJ2-7	15	TGTGCCAGCAGCATCGGGACAGGAGGCGACTACGAGCAGTACTTC	CASSIGTGGDYEQYF
TRBV4-1	TRBD1	-	TRBJ2-7	14	TGCGCCAGCAGCCGAGACAGGGGCTCCTACGAGCAGTACTTC	CASSRDRGSYEQYF
TRBV11-2	-	-	TRBJ2-3	13	TGTGACAACAGCCCTAATCTCGGGGATACGCAGTATTTT	CDNSPNLGDTQYF
TRBV11-1	-	-	TRBJ2-5	15	TGTGCCAGCAGCCTCCTAGTGGGACTTTTGGAGACCCAGTACTTC	CASSLLVGLLETQYF
TRBV5-1	-	-	TRBJ2-5	15	TGCGCCAGCAGCGAAGCTCCAGGCCTTGGGAAGACCCAGTACTTC	CASSEAPGLGKTQYF
TRBV11-3	TRBD2	-	TRBJ2-1	15	TGTGCCATCGGAGGGGACGGGAGGAGGTACAATGAGCAGTTCTTC	CAIGGDGRRYNEQFF
TRBV2	-	few	TRBJ2-1	12	TGTGCCAGCAGTGAGGTGGGAGATGAGCAGTTCTTC	CASSEVGDEQFF
TRBV6-5	TRBD1	-	TRBJ2-3	15	TGTGCCAGCAGTTTTGGGACAGGGGGCACAGATACGCAGTATTTC	CASSFGTGGTDTQYF
TRBV4-1	-	-	TRBJ2-1	15	TGCGCCAGCAGCCAAGCTGAGGACCCCTACAATGAGCAGTTCTTC	CASSQAEDPYNEQFF
TRBV11-2	-	-	TRBJ2-2	17	TGTCCAAGCAGCCCAACCCCAGACTACGCGAGTACCGGGGAGCTGTTTTTT	CPSSPTPDYASTGELFF
TRBV5-1	TRBD1	-	TRBJ2-1	15	TGCGCCAGCAGCATATCCGGGACAGTCAAAGAGACCCAATACTTC	CASSISGTVKETQYF
TRBV5-1	TRBD1	few	TRBJ1-1	16	TGCGCCAGCAGCTCTATGACAGGGGCAATGAACACTGAAGCTTTCTTT	CASSSMTGAMNTEAFF
TRBV11-2	-	-	TRBJ2-5	15	TGTGCCAGCAGCTTAATCCGGCAGTTCCAAGAGACACAGTACTTC	CASSLIRQFQETQYF
TRBV19	-	-	TRBJ2-3	15	TGTGCCAGTAGTGTCGGGGCGGACTTCACAGATACGCAGTATTTT	CASSVGADFTDTQYF
TRBV28	-	-	TRBJ2-5	14	TGTGCCAGCAGCCCCACGGGACTGGGCATAGCCCAGTACTTC	CASSPTGLGIAQYF
TRBV23-1	-	-	TRBJ2-2	18	TGCGCCAGCAGTCACTACCCTCGTTGGGGCTGGTACACCGGGGAGCTGTTTTTT	CASSHYPRWGWYTGELFF
TRBV6-5	-	many	TRBJ2-1	12	TGTGCCAGCAGATCTGCTCGCGCTGAGCAGTTCTTC	CASRSARAEQFF
TRBV11-2	-	-	TRBJ2-7	14	TGTGCCAGCAGACGGACTGGCGTTTCCTACGAGCAGTACTTC	CASRRTGVSYEQYF
TRBV6-1	-	many	TRBJ2-7	11	TGTGCCAGCAGTGTCGGTGACGAGCAGTACTTC	CASSVGDEQYF
TRBV6-1	-	-	TRBJ2-3	17	TGTGCCAGCAGTGAAGCTATCGACCTAGCAGTCACAGATACGCAGTATTTT	CASSEAIDLAVTDTQYF
TRBV12-3/TRBV12-4	TRBD2	many	TRBJ2-3	15	TGTGCCAGCAGTTTACTAGCGGGAGCCACAGATACGCAGTATTTT	CASSLLAGATDTQYF
TRBV12-3/TRBV12-4	-	-	TRBJ2-7	14	TGTGCCAGCAGTCCCTCCCCGGATACCTACGAGCAGTACTTC	CASSPSPDTYEQYF
TRBV5-5	-	many	TRBJ2-1	15	TGTGCCAGCAGCTTGCGGCAGGACCCCTACAATGAGCAGTTCTTC	CASSLRQDPYNEQFF
TRBV6-1	-	-	TRBJ2-7	15	TGTGCCGGCAGTGACCCTGGAGGTTCTTCCTACGAGCAGTACTTC	CAGSDPGGSSYEQYF
TRBV28	TRBD2	-	TRBJ2-1	16	TGTGCCAGCAGGGGCCAAAGCGCTAGCGGTTGGGGTGGGCAGTTCTTC	CASRGQSASGWGGQFF
TRBV14	-	many	TRBJ2-2	17	TGTGCCAGCAGCCAAGATTGGGCAGGGGTAGAGACCGGGGAGCTGTTTTTT	CASSQDWAGVETGELFF